This T cell receptor (beta chain) came from a study of blood T cell repertoires in COVID-19. Background on the study: The origin of the acute and convalescent COVID-19 samples was the United States, Italy and Spain. PBMCs, B-cell-depleted T cells, or T cells provided the cDNA or gDNA that made up the material.

Per the original methods: Counts of nucleated cells, estimated from reference gene primer amplification, were obtained. TCRdb keeps only in-frame clones here, not all; method: immunoSEQ multiplex PCR. V, J and clone size derive from that table, while D and trimming were established from the DNA sequence. The sample has over 100,000 clones; roughly 81% are singletons. Looked up from germline, CDR1 is SGHAT and CDR2 is FQNNGV. The CDR3 length is 14 residues. Trimming took 5 bases from V and 6 from J; bases not matched to a gene: 4. The sequenced sample was peripheral blood. The receptor's source is a human donor in a cohort sampled during active COVID-19. V is TRBV11-2 and J is TRBJ2-7; 13 nucleotides match TRBD2. In DNA, the CDR3 is TGTGCCAGCAGCCCGGGACTAGCGGGGTCCGAGCAGTACTTC. Its protein is CASSPGLAGSEQYF.